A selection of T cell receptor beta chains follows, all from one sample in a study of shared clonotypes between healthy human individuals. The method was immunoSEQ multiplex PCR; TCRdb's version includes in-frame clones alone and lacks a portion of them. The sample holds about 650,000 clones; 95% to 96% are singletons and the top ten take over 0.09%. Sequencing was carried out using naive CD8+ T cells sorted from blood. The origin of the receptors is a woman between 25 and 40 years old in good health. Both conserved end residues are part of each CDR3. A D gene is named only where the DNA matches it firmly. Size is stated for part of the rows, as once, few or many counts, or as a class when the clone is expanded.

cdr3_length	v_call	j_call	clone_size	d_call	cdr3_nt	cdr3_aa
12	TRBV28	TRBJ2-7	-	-	TGTGCCAGCAGTTCCGACTCCTACGAGCAGTACTTC	CASSSDSYEQYF
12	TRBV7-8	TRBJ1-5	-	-	TGTGCCAGCGCATGGGGCAATCAGCCCCAGCATTTT	CASAWGNQPQHF
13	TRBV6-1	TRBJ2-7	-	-	TGTGCCAGCAGTGAAGAGCACTCCTACGAGCAGTACTTC	CASSEEHSYEQYF
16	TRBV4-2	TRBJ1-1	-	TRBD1	TGTGCCAGCAGCCCAGGGGGCGCATCGATGAACACTGAAGCTTTCTTT	CASSPGGASMNTEAFF
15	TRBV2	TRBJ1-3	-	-	TGTGCCAGCACTCCCGACGGAGACTCTGGAAACACCATATATTTT	CASTPDGDSGNTIYF
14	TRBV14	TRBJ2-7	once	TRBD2	TGTGCCAGCAGCAATAGCGGGAGGGCCCTCGAGCAGTACTTC	CASSNSGRALEQYF
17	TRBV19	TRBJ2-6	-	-	TGTGCCAGTAGACCAAGACAGACAGTCTCTGGGGCCAACGTCCTGACTTTC	CASRPRQTVSGANVLTF
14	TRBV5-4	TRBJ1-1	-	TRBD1	TGTGCCAGCAGCCAACCAGGTACGACAGGGGAAGCTTTCTTT	CASSQPGTTGEAFF
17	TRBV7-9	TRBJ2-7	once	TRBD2	TGTGCCAGCAGTCCGCGTGGAGGACTAGCGGGGCGTGTCGAGCAGTACTTC	CASSPRGGLAGRVEQYF
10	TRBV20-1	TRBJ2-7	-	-	TGCAGTGCTAGGAACGTCGAGCAGTACTTC	CSARNVEQYF
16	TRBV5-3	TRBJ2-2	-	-	TGTGCCAGAAGCTTGGCCATTCCAGCTTTCACCGGGGAGCTGTTTTTT	CARSLAIPAFTGELFF
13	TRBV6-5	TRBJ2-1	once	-	TGTGCCAGCACCTCGACAGCATACAATGAGCAGTTCTTC	CASTSTAYNEQFF
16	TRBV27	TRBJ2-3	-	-	TGTGCCAGCAGTGTAACCGGGCCAATCGATCCAGATACGCAGTATTTT	CASSVTGPIDPDTQYF
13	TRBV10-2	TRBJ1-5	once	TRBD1	TGCGCCAGCTTGACAGGGGAAGGTCAGCCCCAGCATTTT	CASLTGEGQPQHF
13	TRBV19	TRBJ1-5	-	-	TGTGCCAGTAGTAGGGCGGGAAATCAGCCCCAGCATTTT	CASSRAGNQPQHF
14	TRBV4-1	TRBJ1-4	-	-	TGCGCCAGCAGCCACCGATACGCGGGGGAAAAACTGTTTTTT	CASSHRYAGEKLFF
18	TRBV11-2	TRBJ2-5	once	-	TGTGCCAGCAGCTTAGATCCGGTGGGCAGGCTGATCCAGGAGACCCAGTACTTC	CASSLDPVGRLIQETQYF
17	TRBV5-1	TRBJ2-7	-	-	TGCGCCAGCAGCCGCGCAGGGTCCCGGCCCTCTGGGTACGAGCAGTACTTC	CASSRAGSRPSGYEQYF